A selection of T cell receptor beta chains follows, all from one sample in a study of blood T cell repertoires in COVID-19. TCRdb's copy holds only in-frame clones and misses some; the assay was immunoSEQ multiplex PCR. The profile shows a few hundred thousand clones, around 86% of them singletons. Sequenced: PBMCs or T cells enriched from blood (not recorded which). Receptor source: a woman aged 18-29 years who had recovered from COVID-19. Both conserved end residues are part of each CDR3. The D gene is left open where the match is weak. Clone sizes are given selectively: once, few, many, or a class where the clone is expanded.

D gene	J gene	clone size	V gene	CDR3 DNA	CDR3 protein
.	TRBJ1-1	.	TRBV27	TGTGCCAGCAGTCCTTTGAACCCACACAGTGCTGGGGGGGGTTCCAGTTCTGTGGCTTTCTTT	CASSPLNPHSAGGGSSSVAFF
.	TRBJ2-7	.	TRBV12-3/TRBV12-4	TGTGCCAGCAGTTGGGGCAGGGAAGGCGAGCAGTACTTC	CASSWGREGEQYF
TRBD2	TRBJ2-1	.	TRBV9	TGTGCCAGCAGCGTAGGACTAGCGGGAGCAAATGAGCAGTTCTTC	CASSVGLAGANEQFF
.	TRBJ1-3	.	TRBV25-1	TGTGCCAGCAGTGATGGGGGCTTTGGAAACACCATATATTTT	CASSDGGFGNTIYF
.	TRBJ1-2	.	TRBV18	TGTGCCAGCTCACCAACCGACGGGGGGGCCTATGGCTACACCTTC	CASSPTDGGAYGYTF
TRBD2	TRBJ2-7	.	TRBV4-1	TGCGCCAGCAGCGGACTAGCGGGGGGACTATACGAGCAGTACTTC	CASSGLAGGLYEQYF
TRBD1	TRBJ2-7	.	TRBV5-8	TGTGCCAGCCCCCGGGACAGTGGAGAATACGAGCAGTACTTC	CASPRDSGEYEQYF
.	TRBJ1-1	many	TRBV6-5	TGTGCCAGCAGTTACTCGTCAGGGGACCGAACGACTGAAGCTTTCTTT	CASSYSSGDRTTEAFF
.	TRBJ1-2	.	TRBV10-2	TGCGCCAGCAGTCTTAGGACAGACGAGACCTATGGCTACACCTTC	CASSLRTDETYGYTF
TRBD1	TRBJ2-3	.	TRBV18	TGTGCCAGCTCACAATCACCACCCGGGACAGGGAAATCAGATACGCAGTATTTT	CASSQSPPGTGKSDTQYF
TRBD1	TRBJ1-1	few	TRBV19	TGTGCCAGTAGGAAAGAATTCAAGGCAGGGGGAACTGAAGCTTTCTTT	CASRKEFKAGGTEAFF
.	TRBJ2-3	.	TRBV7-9	TGTGCCAGCATGATGCAGAGGGATACGCAGTATTTT	CASMMQRDTQYF
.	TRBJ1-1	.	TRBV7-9	TGTGCCAGCAGGCTTGATCGAGTCCTTGAAGCTTTCTTT	CASRLDRVLEAFF
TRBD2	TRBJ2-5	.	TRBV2	TGTGCCAGCAGCGCGGGACTACAAGAGACCCAGTACTTC	CASSAGLQETQYF
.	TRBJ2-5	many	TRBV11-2	TGTGCCAGCAGCCCAAATTACGGTGGGAGAGCGAAAGAGACCCAGTACTTC	CASSPNYGGRAKETQYF
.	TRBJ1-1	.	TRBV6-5	TGTGCCAGCAGTTCGGGACAACCGAACACTGAAGCTTTCTTT	CASSSGQPNTEAFF
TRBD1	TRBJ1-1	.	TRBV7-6	TGTGCCAGCAGCACCGGGACAGGGGGCGCCGCCAGCGAAGCTTTCTTT	CASSTGTGGAASEAFF
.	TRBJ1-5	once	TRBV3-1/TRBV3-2	TGTGCCAGCAGCCAAGACCCATCTAGCAATCAGCCCCAGCATTTT	CASSQDPSSNQPQHF
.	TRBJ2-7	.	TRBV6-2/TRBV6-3	TGTGCCAGCAGTTTCAGCGGGTACGAGCAGTACTTC	CASSFSGYEQYF
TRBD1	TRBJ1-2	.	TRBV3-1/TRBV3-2	TGTGCCAGCAGCCCCTCCCCCGGGACAGACTATGGCTACACCTTC	CASSPSPGTDYGYTF